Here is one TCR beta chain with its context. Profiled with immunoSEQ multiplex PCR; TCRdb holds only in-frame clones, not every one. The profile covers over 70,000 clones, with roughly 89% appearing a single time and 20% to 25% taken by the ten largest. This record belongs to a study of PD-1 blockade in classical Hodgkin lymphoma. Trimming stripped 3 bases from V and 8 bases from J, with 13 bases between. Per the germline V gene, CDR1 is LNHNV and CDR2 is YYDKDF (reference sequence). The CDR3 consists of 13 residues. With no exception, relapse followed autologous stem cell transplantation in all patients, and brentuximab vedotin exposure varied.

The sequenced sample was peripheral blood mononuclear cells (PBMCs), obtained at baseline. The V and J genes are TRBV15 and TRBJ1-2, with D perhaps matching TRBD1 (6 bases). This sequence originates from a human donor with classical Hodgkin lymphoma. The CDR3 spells CATSRPQGTGYTF. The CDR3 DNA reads TGTGCCACCAGCAGGCCCCAGGGGACCGGCTACACCTTC.